This TCR beta chain was recovered during a study of quantifying T cell responses using KT2 cells. Overall study: TCR alpha and beta constant-region primers primed reverse transcription of RNA.

With V trimmed by 5 bases and J by 5 bases, 8 bases remained unmatched. The germline V gene encodes CDR1 LNHDA and CDR2 SQIVND (reference sequence). The CDR3 contains 14 residues. A single-stranded UMI oligo with SP2 sequence was ligated to cDNA 3' ends. First-round PCR used 3 to 4 cycles and beta primers RC1.1 and RC1.2 covering TRBC1 and TRBC2. From the second PCR onward, TCR alpha and beta chains were processed separately. In TCRdb, the UMI-ligation and nested PCR reads were re-called with MiXCR into one record per CDR3 protein. Among more than 55,000 distinct CDR3 sequences, roughly an eighth were seen once, and the ten largest hold about 9.5%. Unfractionated PBMC were spiked with known numbers of KT2 clone cells. Fixed numbers of PBMC received varying amounts of KT2 cells. This clonotype was seen more than once but under ten times.

The sequence came from a human donor. J is TRBJ2-7 and V is TRBV19; 8 bases map to TRBD1. Sequencing was done on a sample of PBMCs spiked with cells of the T cell clone KT2. CDR3 sequence reads: CASSFRQGTHEQYF. The CDR3 DNA is TGTGCCAGTAGTTTTCGACAGGGGACCCACGAGCAGTACTTC. The entire variable domain, with the rest obtained from reference TRBV19 and TRBJ2-7, is as follows: DGGITQSPKYLFRKEGQNVTLSCEQNLNHDAMYWYRQDPGQGLRLIYYSQIVNDFQKGDIAEGYSVSREKKESFPLTVTSAQKNPTAFYLCASSFRQGTHEQYFGPGTRLTVT.